The clone carrying this T cell receptor (beta chain) occurred once. The germline V gene has CDR1 MNHEY and CDR2 SVGAGI. The junction had 3 bases not matched to a gene; V was cut back by 1 base and J by 4 bases. The CDR3 has 15 residues. The data were taken from a study of cytomegalovirus exposure and HLA in healthy donors. Use of 60 Vbeta and 13 Jbeta primers characterized the PCR. Clones were sequenced by immunoSEQ multiplex PCR, and TCRdb holds only the in-frame ones, with some missing. The sample has 100,000 to 150,000 clones, about 83% seen once. The sequenced material came from PBMCs. The source is a woman aged 40 to 55 in good health and CMV-seropositive. V gene TRBV6-5 combines with J gene TRBJ1-2, with TRBD1 matching over 10 bases. The CDR3 here is CASSYYGDRGYGYTF. CDR3 bases: TGTGCCAGCAGTTACTACGGGGACAGGGGCTATGGCTACACCTTC.